A single sample is the source of the 15 T cell receptor beta chains below, sequenced in a study of T cells in Graves' hyperthyroidism and ophthalmopathy. Amplification of TCR beta CDR3 regions used RNA as the template. In the first-round RT-PCR of the TCR CDR3, the HTBI primer set was used. TCRdb re-called the multiplex PCR reads through MiXCR, storing one row per CDR3 protein. The sample lists more than 450,000 distinct CDR3 sequences, nearly 20% occurring once. The sequencing sample was made of blood. These receptors came from a man in his forties with Graves' ophthalmopathy.

In its sample, this clonotype was seen many times. The chain carries TRBV11-2 and TRBJ2-7; D remains ambiguous. Looked up from germline, CDR1 is SGHAT and CDR2 is FQNNGV. V was shortened by 4 bases and J by 1 base, with 11 bases between the two germline ends. This CDR3 contains 14 residues. CDR3 sequence (DNA): TGTGCCAGCAGCTGGGGTGACAAGTCCTACGAGCAGTACTTC. Protein product: CASSWGDKSYEQYF.

This chain joins TRBV24-1 and TRBJ1-5; TRBD1 agrees at 8 bases. CDR1 and CDR2 (germline): KGHDR, SFDVKD. The CDR3 is made up of 18 amino acids. V was pared by 3 bases and J by 0 bases, with 9 bases of the junction left unmatched. The DNA for the CDR3 is TGTGCCACCAGTGATGGGCCGGGACAGGTAAATAGCAATCAGCCCCAGCATTTT. This sequence encodes CATSDGPGQVNSNQPQHF.

This clonotype was observed a handful of times. The V call is TRBV7-9, the J call TRBJ2-1, with 11 bases lining up with TRBD2. CDR1 SEHNR and CDR2 FQNEAQ come from the germline V gene (reference sequence). The CDR3 runs to 17 residues. The junction had 9 bases not matched to a gene; V was cut back by 4 bases and J by 4 bases. CDR3: CASSSELAGDGYNEQFF. The CDR3 DNA sequence: TGTGCCAGCAGCTCCGAACTAGCGGGAGACGGGTACAATGAGCAGTTCTTC. Supplemented by reference TRBV7-9 and TRBJ2-1, the full variable domain reads DTGVSQNPRHKITKRGQNVTFRCDPISEHNRLYWYRQTLGQGPEFLTYFQNEAQLEKSRLLSDRFSAERPKGSFSTLEIQRTEQGDSAMYLCASSSELAGDGYNEQFFGPGTRLTVL.

The V and J genes are TRBV29-1 and TRBJ2-1; tentatively, D is TRBD2 (7 bases). Germline V gives CDR1 SQVTM, CDR2 ANQGSEA. This CDR3 has 14 amino acids. V shed 8 bases and J shed 7 bases, with 21 bases lying between them. The DNA for the CDR3 is TGCAGCCCCGTGGGGGGGCCCGGGGGGAATGAGCAGTTCTTC. It translates to CSPVGGPGGNEQFF.

At least ten counts were recorded for this clonotype. The rearrangement links TRBV10-3 to TRBJ2-7; 9 bases map to TRBD1. V lost 3 bases to trimming and J lost 3 bases; unmatched junction nucleotides: 6. This CDR3 region has 15 residues. CDR1 is ENHRY and CDR2 is SYGVKD in the germline V gene. CDR3 nucleotide sequence: TGTGCCATCAGTGACCCGGGACAGGGATACTACGAGCAGTACTTC. Translating gives CAISDPGQGYYEQYF.

This clonotype has a handful of counts. The chain joins TRBV7-3 to TRBJ2-3; 10 bases fit TRBD2. The V gene's germline CDR1 is SGHTA and CDR2 FQGTGA. CDR3 length equals 15 residues. V lost 5 bases, J lost 5 bases, and 7 bases stayed unmatched. CDR3 amino acids: CASSKRGGREDTQYF. The CDR3 DNA reads as TGTGCCAGCAGCAAGCGGGGGGGCCGTGAAGATACGCAGTATTTT.

This clonotype was observed many times. The rearrangement uses TRBV9 and TRBJ1-1; D not resolved. Trimming removed 2 bases at V and 2 bases at J, with 7 bases between. The CDR3 runs to 13 residues. Germline V gene sequence: CDR1 SGDLS, CDR2 YYNGEE. CDR3 nucleotide sequence: TGTGCCAGCAGCGTTCTCCCAAACACTGAAGCTTTCTTT. Amino acids: CASSVLPNTEAFF.

This clonotype was observed at least ten times. The V call is TRBV28, the J call TRBJ2-7, with a weak D call TRBD1 (6 bases). Germline V lookup: CDR1 MDHEN, CDR2 SYDVKM. This CDR3 comprises 13 residues. V shed 6 bases and J shed 0 bases, with 9 bases lying between them. The CDR3 nucleotides are TGTGCCAGCAGAGGACAGACCTCCTACGAGCAGTACTTC. Protein: CASRGQTSYEQYF.

On this clonotype itself: A junction boundary mismatches the germline segment, possibly from a read error. The rearrangement joins TRBV11-2 to TRBJ2-2, with D possibly TRBD1 on 6 matching bases. This CDR3 spans 19 amino acids. Germline V gene data show CDR1 as SGHAT and CDR2 as FQNNGV. The CDR3 bases are TGCGCCAGCAGCCGCGACTCAATTACAGGGTCGACGAACGCCGGGGAGCTGTTTTTT. Its protein product is CASSRDSITGSTNAGELFF.

The J gene is TRBJ2-7, the V gene TRBV20-1; 9 bases are shared with TRBD1. V dropped 5 bases and J dropped 6; count of bases not matched to a gene: 14. In germline, CDR1 is DFQATT, CDR2 SNEGSKA (reference sequence). This CDR3 has 15 residues. The CDR3 region has the DNA TGCAGTGCTGGGAGGACTGGGACAGGGCCCCTCGAGCAGTACTTC. Amino acid sequence: CSAGRTGTGPLEQYF.

This clonotype was recorded at least ten times. The genes are TRBV11-2 and TRBJ2-5; D ambiguous. This CDR3 is 17 amino acids long. Germline lookup yields CDR1 SGHAT and CDR2 FQNNGV. Trimming cost V 5 bases and J 4 bases, with 23 bases left between them. The DNA of the CDR3 is TGTGCCAGCAGCCTAGTCCCCCCACAGCAAAACGGAGAGACCCAGTACTTC. It translates to CASSLVPPQQNGETQYF.

Worth noting for this clonotype: A much larger clone differs by one base, so this may be a read error. The CDR3 carries no conserved terminal phenylalanine or tryptophan, so it likely arises from a read error. The J gene is TRBJ2-7, the V gene TRBV3-1; D is tentatively TRBD1 or TRBD2 (5 bases each). CDR3 length: 14 residues. V was shortened by 1 base and J by 2 bases, with 9 bases between the two germline ends. Germline V gives CDR1 LGHDT, CDR2 YNNKEL (reference sequence). The CDR3 region has the DNA TGTGCCAGCAGCCAAGTGGGACGAGCCTACGAGCAGTACCTC. Translation: CASSQVGRAYEQYL.

The DNA for the CDR3 is TGTGCCAGCAGCCAACTGACTAGCTCCTACGAGCAGTACTTC. This sequence encodes CASSQLTSSYEQYF. The chain couples TRBV7-2 to TRBJ2-7; D might be TRBD2 (6 bases). Germline CDR1 reads SGHTA; CDR2 reads FQGNSA. Trimming pared 5 bases from V and 0 bases from J, leaving 11 bases between. CDR3 length: 14 amino acids.

The V call is TRBV6-1, the J call TRBJ2-2; D may be TRBD2 (5 bases). This CDR3 has 15 residues. V lost 5 bases, J lost 1 base, and 11 bases lay in between. Germline-derived CDR1 and CDR2 are MNHNS and SASEGT. CDR3 amino acids: CASSPDSVNTGELFF. In DNA, the CDR3 is TGTGCCAGCAGTCCTGATAGCGTGAACACCGGGGAGCTGTTTTTT.

This clonotype was counted many times. This rearrangement joins TRBV18 to TRBJ2-5; D remains ambiguous. This CDR3 region has 13 residues. Germline V gene data show CDR1 as KGHSH and CDR2 as LQKENI. Trimming cost V 2 bases and J 2 bases, with 6 bases left between them. The CDR3 loop is CASSPLRQETQYF. The CDR3 DNA is TGTGCCAGCTCACCATTGCGGCAAGAGACCCAGTACTTC. Full variable domain (outside the CDR3, taken from reference TRBV18 and TRBJ2-5): NAGVMQNPRHLVRRRGQEARLRCSPMKGHSHVYWYRQLPEEGLKFMVYLQKENIIDESGMPKERFSAEFPKEGPSILRIQQVVRGDSAAYFCASSPLRQETQYFGPGTRLLVL.